One and the same sample provided the 7 T cell receptor beta chains below, sequenced in a study of blood T cell repertoires in COVID-19. Data came from immunoSEQ multiplex PCR; TCRdb stores just in-frame clones and leaves some out. The sample has under 200,000 clones; about 81% are singletons. The sample consisted of PBMCs or T cells enriched from blood (not recorded which). Receptors originate from a man in his forties or fifties who had recovered from COVID-19.

The chain links TRBV11-2 to TRBJ2-4; TRBD1 matches at 7 bases. The CDR3 is 15 amino acids. Germline V lookup: CDR1 SGHAT, CDR2 FQNNGV. Germline trimming cut 5 bases from V and 4 bases from J; bases unmatched to any gene: 8. Here the CDR3 reads CASSRPGTDKNIQYF. The CDR3 region has the DNA TGTGCCAGCAGCCGTCCCGGGACAGATAAAAACATTCAGTACTTC.

The gene calls are TRBV7-3 and TRBJ2-7, with a weak D call TRBD2 (7 bases). The CDR3 length is 14 residues. In germline, CDR1 is SGHTA, CDR2 FQGTGA. Trimming shortened V by 4 bases and J by 2 bases, and 12 bases separated the two germline ends. The CDR3 sequence: CASSSGAGAYEQYF. In DNA, the CDR3 is TGTGCCAGCAGCTCGGGGGCGGGGGCCTACGAGCAGTACTTC.

This clone was counted a single time. This sequence joins TRBV11-1 and TRBJ1-4; D unclear. In germline, CDR1 is SGHAT, CDR2 FQDESV (reference sequence). V was trimmed by 2 bases and J by 7 bases, leaving 8 bases between them. The CDR3 has 13 residues. The CDR3 loop reads CASSLNTGEKLFF. The CDR3 DNA is TGTGCCAGCAGCTTAAATACGGGTGAAAAACTGTTTTTT.

The chain recombines TRBV19 with TRBJ1-1, with D possibly TRBD1 on 6 matching bases. Germline CDR1 is LNHDA and CDR2 is SQIVND (reference sequence). The CDR3 sequence is 13 residues long. Trimming left V 7 bases short and J 4 bases short, with 13 bases between. The CDR3 spells CASTGQLITEAFF. CDR3 coding DNA: TGTGCCAGTACTGGACAGCTAATCACTGAAGCTTTCTTT.

This clone was observed once. V usage is TRBV11-2 and J usage is TRBJ2-5; TRBD2 matches 8 bases. CDR1 is SGHAT, CDR2 FQNNGV, per germline. The CDR3 loop spans 15 amino acids. V trimming: 5 bases; J trimming: 1 base; junction bases outside the gene matches: 6. In nucleotides, the CDR3 is TGTGCCAGCAGCGTACAACGGGGGGGCCAAGAGACCCAGTACTTC. It encodes CASSVQRGGQETQYF.

The chain joins TRBV21-1 to TRBJ2-5; the D segment call TRBD1 is taken from the table without a DNA check. TRBV21-1 is a listed pseudogene. This CDR3 contains 17 residues. The CDR3 region is CASSSSPGTGTQETQYF. CDR3 nucleotide sequence: TGTGCCAGTAGCTCCAGTCCCGGGACAGGGACCCAAGAGACCCAGTACTTC.

The chain recombines TRBV30 with TRBJ2-4; TRBD2 aligns across 7 bases. With V trimmed by 1 base and J by 9 bases, 9 bases remained unmatched. This CDR3 comprises 14 residues. Germline assignment: CDR1 GTSNPN and CDR2 SVGIG (reference sequence). As DNA, the CDR3 is TGTGCCTGGAGTGGAGGCGGGGGACGTGGCATTCAGTACTTC. It codes for CAWSGGGGRGIQYF.